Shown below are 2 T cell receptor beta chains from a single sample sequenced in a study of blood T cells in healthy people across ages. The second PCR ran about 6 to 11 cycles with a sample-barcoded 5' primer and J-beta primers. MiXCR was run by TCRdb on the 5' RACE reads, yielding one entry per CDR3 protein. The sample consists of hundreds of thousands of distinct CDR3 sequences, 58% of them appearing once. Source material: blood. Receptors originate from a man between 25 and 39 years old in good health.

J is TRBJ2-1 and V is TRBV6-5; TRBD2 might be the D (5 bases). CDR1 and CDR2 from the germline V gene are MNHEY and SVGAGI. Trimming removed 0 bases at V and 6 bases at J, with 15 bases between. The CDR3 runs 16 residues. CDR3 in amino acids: CASSYSIDPRGNEQFF. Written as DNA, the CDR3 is TGTGCCAGCAGTTACTCGATAGACCCTCGGGGCAATGAGCAGTTCTTC.

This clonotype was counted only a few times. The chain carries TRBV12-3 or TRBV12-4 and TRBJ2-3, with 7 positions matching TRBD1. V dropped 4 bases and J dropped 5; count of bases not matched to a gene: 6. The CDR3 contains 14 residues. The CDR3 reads CASSSRQGQDTQYF. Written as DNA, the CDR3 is TGTGCCAGCAGTTCCCGACAGGGACAAGATACGCAGTATTTT.